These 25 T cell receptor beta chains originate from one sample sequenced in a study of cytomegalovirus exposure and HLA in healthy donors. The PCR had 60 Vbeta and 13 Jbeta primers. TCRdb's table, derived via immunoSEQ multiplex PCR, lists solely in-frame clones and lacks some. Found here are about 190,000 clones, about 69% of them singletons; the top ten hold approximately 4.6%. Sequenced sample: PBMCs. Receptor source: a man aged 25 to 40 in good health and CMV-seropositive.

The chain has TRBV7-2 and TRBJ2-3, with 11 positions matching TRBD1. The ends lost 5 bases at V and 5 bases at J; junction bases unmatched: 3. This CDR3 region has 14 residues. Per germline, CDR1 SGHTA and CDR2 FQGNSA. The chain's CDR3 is CASSRTGGGDTQYF. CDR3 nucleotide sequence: TGTGCCAGCAGCCGGACAGGGGGCGGAGATACGCAGTATTTT.

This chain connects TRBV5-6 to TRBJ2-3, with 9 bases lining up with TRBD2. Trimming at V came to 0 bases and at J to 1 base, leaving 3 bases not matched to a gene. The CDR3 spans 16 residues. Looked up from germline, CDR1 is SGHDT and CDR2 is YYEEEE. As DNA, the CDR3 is TGTGCCAGCAGCTTGGCTTTAGCGGGAGGCACAGATACGCAGTATTTT. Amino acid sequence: CASSLALAGGTDTQYF.

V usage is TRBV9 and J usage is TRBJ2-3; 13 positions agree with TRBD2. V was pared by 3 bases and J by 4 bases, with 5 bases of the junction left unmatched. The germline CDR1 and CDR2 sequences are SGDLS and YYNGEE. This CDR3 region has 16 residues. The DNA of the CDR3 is TGTGCCAGCAGCGGGGGGACTAGCGGGGTCTCAGATACGCAGTATTTT. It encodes CASSGGTSGVSDTQYF.

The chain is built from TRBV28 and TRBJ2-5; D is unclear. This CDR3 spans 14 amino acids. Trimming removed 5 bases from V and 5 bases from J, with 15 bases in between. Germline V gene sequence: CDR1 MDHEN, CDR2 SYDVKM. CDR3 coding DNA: TGTGCCAGCAGTCTCCGACACGAACTGGAGACCCAGTACTTC. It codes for CASSLRHELETQYF.

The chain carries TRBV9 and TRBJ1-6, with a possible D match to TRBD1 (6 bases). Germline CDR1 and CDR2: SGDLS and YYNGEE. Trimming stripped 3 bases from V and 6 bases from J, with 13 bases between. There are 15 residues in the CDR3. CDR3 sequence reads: CASSGGWGPNSPLHF. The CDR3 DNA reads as TGTGCCAGCAGCGGCGGATGGGGGCCTAATTCACCCCTCCACTTT.

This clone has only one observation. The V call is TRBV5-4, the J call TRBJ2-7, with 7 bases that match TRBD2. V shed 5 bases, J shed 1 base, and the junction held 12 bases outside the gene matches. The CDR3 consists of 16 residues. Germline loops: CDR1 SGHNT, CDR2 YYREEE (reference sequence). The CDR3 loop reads CASSPSGAGLSYEQYF. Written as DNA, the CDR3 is TGTGCCAGCAGTCCCTCAGGAGCGGGACTTTCCTACGAGCAGTACTTC.

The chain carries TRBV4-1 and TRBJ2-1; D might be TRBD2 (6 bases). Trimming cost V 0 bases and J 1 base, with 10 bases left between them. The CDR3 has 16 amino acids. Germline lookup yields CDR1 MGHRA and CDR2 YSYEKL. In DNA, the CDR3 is TGCGCCAGCAGCCAAGATGTGGGAGGTTCCTACAATGAGCAGTTCTTC. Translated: CASSQDVGGSYNEQFF.

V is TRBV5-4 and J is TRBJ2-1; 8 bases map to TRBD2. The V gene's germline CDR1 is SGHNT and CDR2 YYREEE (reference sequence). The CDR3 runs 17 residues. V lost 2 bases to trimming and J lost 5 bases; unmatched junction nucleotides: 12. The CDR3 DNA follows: TGTGCCAGCAGCTTCGCCCTAGCCCGGGAGGGAAACAATGAGCAGTTCTTC. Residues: CASSFALAREGNNEQFF.

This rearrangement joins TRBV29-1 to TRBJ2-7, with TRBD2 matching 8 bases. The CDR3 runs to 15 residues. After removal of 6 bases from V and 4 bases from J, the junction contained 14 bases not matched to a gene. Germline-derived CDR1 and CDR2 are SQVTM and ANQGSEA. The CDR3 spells CSVGGGRESPYEQYF. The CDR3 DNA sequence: TGCAGCGTAGGCGGGGGGCGCGAATCCCCATACGAGCAGTACTTC.

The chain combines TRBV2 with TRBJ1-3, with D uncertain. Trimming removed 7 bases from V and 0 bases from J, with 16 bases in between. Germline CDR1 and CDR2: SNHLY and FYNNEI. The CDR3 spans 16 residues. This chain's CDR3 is CASTPDATGSGNTIYF. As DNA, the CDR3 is TGTGCCAGCACACCTGATGCCACCGGCTCTGGAAACACCATATATTTT.

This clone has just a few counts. CDR3 DNA sequence: TGCGCCAGCAGCCAAGAGGTCACAGGGAATGGCTACACCTTC. This codes for CASSQEVTGNGYTF. This chain connects TRBV4-3 to TRBJ1-2, with a tentative D call TRBD1 (6 bases). Deletions cut 0 bases from V and 6 bases from J, with 11 bases between. The germline V gene has CDR1 LGHNA and CDR2 YSLEER. The CDR3 has 14 residues.

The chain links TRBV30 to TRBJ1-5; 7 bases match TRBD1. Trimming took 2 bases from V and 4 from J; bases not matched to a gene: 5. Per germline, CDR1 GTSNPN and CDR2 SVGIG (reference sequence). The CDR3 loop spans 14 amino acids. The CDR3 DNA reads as TGTGCCTGGAGTAGACAGGGACCTAATCAGCCCCAGCATTTT. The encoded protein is CAWSRQGPNQPQHF.

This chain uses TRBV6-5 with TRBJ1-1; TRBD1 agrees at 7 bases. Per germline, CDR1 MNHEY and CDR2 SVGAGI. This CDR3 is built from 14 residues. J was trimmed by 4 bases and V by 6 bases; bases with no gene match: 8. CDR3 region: CASRPRGPVTEAFF. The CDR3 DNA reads TGTGCCAGCAGGCCGAGGGGGCCGGTCACTGAAGCTTTCTTT.

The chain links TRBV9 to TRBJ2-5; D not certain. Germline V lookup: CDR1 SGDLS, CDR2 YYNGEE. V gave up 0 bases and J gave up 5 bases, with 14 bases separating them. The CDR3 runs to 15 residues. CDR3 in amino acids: CASSVGGFKVETQYF. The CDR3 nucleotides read TGTGCCAGCAGCGTAGGCGGTTTCAAAGTGGAGACCCAGTACTTC.

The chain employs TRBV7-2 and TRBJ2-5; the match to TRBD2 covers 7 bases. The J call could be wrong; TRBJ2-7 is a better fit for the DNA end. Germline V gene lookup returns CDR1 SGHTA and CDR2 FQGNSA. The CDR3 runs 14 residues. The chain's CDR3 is CASSSTSDTYEQYF. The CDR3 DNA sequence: TGTGCCAGCAGCTCCACTAGCGATACCTACGAGCAGTACTTC.

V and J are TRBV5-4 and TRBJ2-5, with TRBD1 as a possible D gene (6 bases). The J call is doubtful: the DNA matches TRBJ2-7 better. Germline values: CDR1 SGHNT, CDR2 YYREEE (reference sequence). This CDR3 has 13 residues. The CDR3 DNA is TGTGCCAGCAGCTTTGGACAGCTAGACGAGCAGTACTTC. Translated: CASSFGQLDEQYF.

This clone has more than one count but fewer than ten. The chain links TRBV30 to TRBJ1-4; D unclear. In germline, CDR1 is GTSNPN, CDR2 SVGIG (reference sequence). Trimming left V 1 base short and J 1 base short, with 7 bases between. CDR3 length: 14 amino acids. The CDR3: CAWSGSQTNEKLFF. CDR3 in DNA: TGTGCCTGGAGTGGGTCACAAACTAATGAAAAACTGTTTTTT.

The CDR3 spells CASSIEGRGVYNEQFF. The CDR3 bases are TGTGCCAGTAGTATAGAGGGGCGGGGGGTCTACAATGAGCAGTTCTTC. The chain carries TRBV19 and TRBJ2-1; 8 bases align to TRBD2. The length of the CDR3 is 16 residues. Germline CDR1 LNHDA, CDR2 SQIVND (reference sequence). J lost 3 bases, V lost 0 bases, and 4 bases had no gene match.

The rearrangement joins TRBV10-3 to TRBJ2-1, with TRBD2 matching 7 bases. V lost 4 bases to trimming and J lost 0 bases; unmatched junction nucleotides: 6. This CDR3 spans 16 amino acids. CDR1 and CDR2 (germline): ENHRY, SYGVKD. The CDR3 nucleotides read TGTGCCATCAGTGGGGCTAGCGGTAGCTCCTACAATGAGCAGTTCTTC. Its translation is CAISGASGSSYNEQFF.

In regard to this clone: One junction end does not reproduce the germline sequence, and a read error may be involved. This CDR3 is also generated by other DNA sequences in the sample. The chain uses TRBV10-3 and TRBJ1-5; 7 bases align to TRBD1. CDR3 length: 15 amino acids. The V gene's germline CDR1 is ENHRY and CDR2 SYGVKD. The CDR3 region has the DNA TGTGCCATCAGCGAGTCCGGGACAGTCAATCAGCCCCAGCATTTT. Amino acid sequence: CAISESGTVNQPQHF.

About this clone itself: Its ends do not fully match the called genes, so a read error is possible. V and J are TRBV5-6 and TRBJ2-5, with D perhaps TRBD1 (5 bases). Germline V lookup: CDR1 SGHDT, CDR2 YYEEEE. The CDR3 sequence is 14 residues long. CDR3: CASSYRDSQEAQYF. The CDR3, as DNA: TGTGCCAGCAGCTACCGCGACAGTCAAGAGGCCCAGTACTTC.

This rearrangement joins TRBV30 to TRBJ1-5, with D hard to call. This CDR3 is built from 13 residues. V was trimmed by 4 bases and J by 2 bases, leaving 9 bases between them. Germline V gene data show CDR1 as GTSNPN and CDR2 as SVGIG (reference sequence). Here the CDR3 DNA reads TGTGCCTGGAATGGCCATCGCAATCAGCCCCAGCATTTT. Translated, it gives CAWNGHRNQPQHF.

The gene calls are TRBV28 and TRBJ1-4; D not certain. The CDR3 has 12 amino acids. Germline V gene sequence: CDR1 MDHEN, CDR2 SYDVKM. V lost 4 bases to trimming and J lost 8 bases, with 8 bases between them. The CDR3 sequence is CASSSFLEKLFF. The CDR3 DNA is TGTGCCAGCAGTTCCTTCCTGGAAAAACTGTTTTTT.

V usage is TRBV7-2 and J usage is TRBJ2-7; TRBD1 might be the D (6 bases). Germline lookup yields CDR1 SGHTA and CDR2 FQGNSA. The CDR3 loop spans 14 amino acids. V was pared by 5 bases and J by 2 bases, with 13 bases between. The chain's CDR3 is CASSQARQAYEQYF. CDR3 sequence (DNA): TGTGCCAGCAGCCAGGCCCGACAGGCCTACGAGCAGTACTTC.

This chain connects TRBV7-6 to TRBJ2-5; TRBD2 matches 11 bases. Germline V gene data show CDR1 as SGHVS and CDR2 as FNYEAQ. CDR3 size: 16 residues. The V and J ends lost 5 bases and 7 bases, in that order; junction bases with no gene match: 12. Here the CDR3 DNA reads TGTGCCAGCAGCGCCTCTCTAGCGGGGGGTCCCGGGACCCAGTACTTC. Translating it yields CASSASLAGGPGTQYF.